These T cell receptor beta chains were read from a single sample in a study of blood T cell repertoires in COVID-19. Clones were read by immunoSEQ multiplex PCR, and TCRdb kept only the in-frame ones, dropping some. Here the sample spans about 20,000 clones, about 90% being singletons. Sequenced sample: peripheral blood. The receptor source for this set is a human donor with active COVID-19. The donor label of this sample is uncertain. The CDR3 runs from the conserved cysteine through the conserved F or W.

V	J	CDR3
TRBV7-2	TRBJ1-3	CASSPGQGPASGNTIYF
TRBV12-5	TRBJ2-7	CASGLRSMTSPGYSYEQYF
TRBV24-1	TRBJ1-2	CATKGQGRTGYTF
TRBV6-2/TRBV6-3	TRBJ2-5	CASSYGRETTPTQYF
TRBV7-2	TRBJ2-2	CASSFDRDRANTGELFF
TRBV6-4	TRBJ2-5	CASSEGQGAQETQYF
TRBV6-6	TRBJ2-7	CASSYSRYEQYF
TRBV28	TRBJ2-2	CASSALGRESDTGELFF
TRBV18	TRBJ1-4	CASRPKGATNEKLFF
TRBV2	TRBJ2-1	CASSEEREGPMGEQFF
TRBV4-1	TRBJ2-1	CASSHPYNEQFF
TRBV19	TRBJ1-1	CARRGGAFF
TRBV3-1/TRBV3-2	TRBJ1-1	CASSQDLGANTEAFF
TRBV4-3	TRBJ2-7	CASSQDPLGGGEQYF
TRBV12-3/TRBV12-4	TRBJ2-1	CASSAQLVNEQFF
TRBV6-5	TRBJ2-1	CASSYSGLAEVGEQFF
TRBV3-1/TRBV3-2	TRBJ2-2	CASSQDGSPNTGELFF
TRBV19	TRBJ2-7	CASSISLAGANEQYF
TRBV5-6	TRBJ2-7	CASSLEDEQYF
TRBV10-3	TRBJ2-1	CAISESLAGVTEQFF
TRBV9	TRBJ1-6	CASSVDGRSRNSPLHF
TRBV9	TRBJ1-4	CASSVYTDATNEKLFF
TRBV7-3	TRBJ2-5	CASRSPRQGETQYF
TRBV3-1/TRBV3-2	TRBJ2-7	CASSQGKEKISYEQYF
TRBV18	TRBJ2-7	CASQRGPFAGATYEQYF
TRBV19	TRBJ1-1	CASSIKRNTEAFF
TRBV9	TRBJ2-7	CASSPLGTGGTEQYF
TRBV5-1	TRBJ2-7	CASSKDSYEQYF
TRBV28	TRBJ1-5	CASRPTDSLQPQHF
TRBV5-1	TRBJ1-1	CASSLASRGEAFF
TRBV25-1	TRBJ1-3	CASSEGGSGNTIYF
TRBV7-9	TRBJ2-1	CASSFVLPGGSYNEQFF
TRBV5-1	TRBJ1-2	CASSLGQGGGYTF
TRBV30	TRBJ2-2	CAWTDGRVAGGELFF
TRBV6-5	TRBJ2-2	CASRGLWNTGELFF
TRBV12-5	TRBJ2-5	CASGFSGVETQYF
TRBV11-3	TRBJ2-7	CASSPGFAYEQYF
TRBV11-2	TRBJ1-2	CASSLDPAGANYGYTF